This T cell receptor beta chain is drawn from a study of blood T cell repertoires in COVID-19. During active infection, Seattle patients enrolled and were then monitored through disease. Clones were sequenced by immunoSEQ multiplex PCR, and TCRdb holds only the in-frame ones, with some missing. Of hundreds of thousands of clones listed, 75% to 90% are singletons. This CDR3 region has 16 residues. Germline CDR1 reads MGHRA; CDR2 reads YSYEKL. V lost 0 bases and J lost 4, with 13 bases in between. The gene calls are TRBV4-1 and TRBJ1-5, with D tentatively TRBD1 (5 bases). The source is a woman in her sixties with COVID-19, enrolled during active disease. The sequenced material came from peripheral blood. This CDR3 reads CASSQDGRQPNQPQHF. The CDR3 coding sequence is TGCGCCAGCAGCCAAGACGGGAGACAGCCTAATCAGCCCCAGCATTTT.